Listed here are 30 T cell receptor beta chains from one sample, sequenced in a study of long-term antiretroviral therapy in people with HIV (dated by TCRdb to between 2021 and 2024). The immunoSEQ hsTCRB v3.0 assay was used at survey level resolution to sequence the TRB variable region. TCRdb's version of the immuneACCESS table is confined to in-frame rearrangements and falls short of the full clone set. An unresolved V gene accounts for under half of the shortfall where checked; the remainder is of unknown origin. The sample includes around 40,000 clones, with approximately 85% observed a single time. About 11% of the sample comes from the top ten. Source: unsorted PBMCs, taken 2.2 years after starting antiretroviral therapy. The receptors were gathered from a man younger than 35 with HIV.

This sequence joins TRBV29-1 and TRBJ1-1; the D gene is possibly TRBD1 (6 bases). Looked up from germline, CDR1 is SQVTM and CDR2 is ANQGSEA. V lost 7 bases, J lost 1 base, and 10 bases lay in between. The CDR3 runs to 12 residues. The CDR3 coding sequence is TGCAGCGCCGGGGGCGCGAACACTGAAGCTTTCTTT. It translates to CSAGGANTEAFF.

The chain uses TRBV7-9 and TRBJ2-6, with D tentatively TRBD1 (6 bases). From germline, CDR1 is SEHNR and CDR2 FQNEAQ (reference sequence). Between the trimmed V and J ends, which lost 4 bases and 2 bases, there was a span of 18 bases. CDR3 size: 18 residues. The chain's CDR3 is CASSSSPGVLTGANVLTF. CDR3 DNA: TGTGCCAGCAGCTCATCGCCAGGGGTCCTGACTGGGGCCAACGTCCTGACTTTC.

The chain joins TRBV10-2 to TRBJ2-1; D gene ambiguous. The germline V and J ends were trimmed by 5 bases and 0 bases, with 11 bases remaining between them. Germline CDR1 and CDR2: WSHSY and SAAADI. There are 15 residues in the CDR3. CDR3 sequence (DNA): TGCGCCAGCAGTATTAGCATGAGCTCCTACAATGAGCAGTTCTTC. Its translation: CASSISMSSYNEQFF.

The CDR3 nucleotides read TGTGCCAGCAGGCAGGGGTCTGAAGCTTTCTTT. As protein: CASRQGSEAFF. This chain connects TRBV6-5 to TRBJ1-1; a weak D match, TRBD1 (6 bases). Germline V lookup: CDR1 MNHEY, CDR2 SVGAGI. This CDR3 contains 11 residues. Trimming removed 6 bases from V and 6 bases from J, with 8 bases in between.

The V and J genes are TRBV7-9 and TRBJ2-1, with 8 nucleotides matching TRBD2. The V gene's germline CDR1 is SEHNR and CDR2 FQNEAQ (reference sequence). The CDR3 has 17 amino acids. V lost 5 bases and J lost 7; bases outside the gene matches: 16. The CDR3 sequence is CASSLTRILAEGNEQFF. CDR3 bases: TGTGCCAGCAGCCTCACAAGGATACTAGCGGAGGGGAATGAGCAGTTCTTC.

This chain links TRBV7-8 with TRBJ1-2; the match to TRBD1 covers 9 bases. Trimming cost V 1 base and J 4 bases; bases outside gene matches: 10. The CDR3 extends over 17 amino acids. Germline CDR1 and CDR2: SGHVS and FQNEAQ. The CDR3 loop is CASSLEGYRGPGYGYTF. CDR3 bases: TGTGCCAGCAGCTTAGAGGGGTACAGGGGGCCTGGCTATGGCTACACCTTC.

The CDR3 here is CASSLGGLAGYEQFF. CDR3 in DNA: TGCGCCAGCAGCTTGGGGGGACTAGCGGGTTATGAGCAGTTCTTC. V gene TRBV5-1 combines with J gene TRBJ2-1; 12 positions agree with TRBD2. Germline V CDR1 and CDR2: SGHRS, YFSETQ. The CDR3 has 15 amino acids. V dropped 0 bases and J dropped 8; count of bases not matched to a gene: 3.

This chain joins TRBV28 and TRBJ2-2; 9 positions agree with TRBD1. V was clipped by 3 bases and J by 6 bases; unmatched bases: 2. The CDR3 extends over 14 amino acids. Germline CDR1 reads MDHEN; CDR2 reads SYDVKM. CDR3 in amino acids: CASSLRQGAGELFF. CDR3 coding DNA: TGTGCCAGCAGTTTGAGACAGGGGGCCGGGGAGCTGTTTTTT.

This clone was found a few times. This chain uses TRBV5-1 with TRBJ1-3; no clear D. The CDR3 runs 13 residues. Germline V gene sequence: CDR1 SGHRS, CDR2 YFSETQ. Trimming removed 1 base from V and 4 bases from J, with 6 bases in between. The chain's CDR3 is CASSLQGGNTIYF. CDR3 in DNA: TGCGCCAGCAGCTTGCAAGGAGGAAACACCATATATTTT.

The V call is TRBV9, the J call TRBJ1-4; 8 nucleotides agree with TRBD1. V lost 3 bases, J lost 2 bases, and 3 bases stayed unmatched. Germline V CDR1 and CDR2: SGDLS, YYNGEE. The CDR3 sequence is 15 residues long. The CDR3 DNA is TGTGCCAGCAGCGGCACAGGGGGGACTAATGAAAAACTGTTTTTT. It yields the protein CASSGTGGTNEKLFF.

The chain combines TRBV7-9 with TRBJ1-2, with 10 bases lining up with TRBD1. After removal of 3 bases from V and 1 base from J, the junction contained 2 bases not matched to a gene. Germline lookup yields CDR1 SEHNR and CDR2 FQNEAQ (reference sequence). The CDR3 has 15 residues. The CDR3 region has the DNA TGTGCCAGCAGCTTGACAGGGGGCGATAACTATGGCTACACCTTC. Translated: CASSLTGGDNYGYTF.

J is TRBJ1-5 and V is TRBV4-1; 11 bases agree with TRBD1. This CDR3 has 16 amino acids. Unmatched junction bases numbered 8, after V lost 5 bases and J lost 5 bases. Germline CDR1 is MGHRA and CDR2 is YSYEKL. Here the CDR3 reads CASSGGQGAKDQPQHF. Here the CDR3 DNA reads TGCGCCAGCAGCGGAGGACAGGGGGCGAAGGATCAGCCCCAGCATTTT.

The chain joins TRBV4-2 to TRBJ2-7, with 7 bases identical to TRBD2. Germline V gene lookup returns CDR1 LGHNA and CDR2 YNFKEQ. CDR3 size: 16 residues. With 0 bases clipped from V and 1 base from J, the junction kept 6 bases outside the gene matches. This CDR3 reads CASSQDRRETSYEQYF. In DNA, the CDR3 is TGTGCCAGCAGCCAAGATCGGCGGGAGACGTCCTACGAGCAGTACTTC.

The chain joins TRBV18 to TRBJ2-7, with 10 positions matching TRBD1. CDR1 is KGHSH, CDR2 LQKENI, per germline. The V gene end was trimmed by 3 bases and the J gene end by 7 bases; junction bases not matched to a gene: 3. This CDR3 spans 13 amino acids. The DNA for the CDR3 is TGTGCCAGCTCACCCGACAGGGGGCATGAGCAGTACTTC. Translated, it gives CASSPDRGHEQYF.

The V and J genes are TRBV4-2 and TRBJ2-1, with 11 bases that match TRBD1. The ends lost 3 bases at V and 6 bases at J; junction bases unmatched: 4. The CDR3 runs to 15 residues. The germline V gene has CDR1 LGHNA and CDR2 YNFKEQ. CDR3 sequence reads: CASSHAGTGGNEQFF. The DNA of the CDR3 is TGTGCCAGCAGCCATGCCGGGACAGGGGGCAATGAGCAGTTCTTC.

The chain combines TRBV29-1 with TRBJ2-7, with D perhaps TRBD1 (6 bases). The V end was cut by 4 bases, the J end by 7 bases, with 14 bases between. The CDR3 totals 12 residues. Germline CDR1 SQVTM, CDR2 ANQGSEA. CDR3 amino acids: CSVARGQGEQYF. The CDR3 bases are TGCAGCGTTGCCCGGGGCCAGGGGGAGCAGTACTTC.

The chain is built from TRBV5-1 and TRBJ2-3; the match to TRBD2 covers 8 bases. CDR1 is SGHRS, CDR2 YFSETQ, per germline. The CDR3 spans 15 residues. Losses at the gene ends were 5 bases for V and 0 bases for J; bases not matched to a gene: 5. The CDR3 sequence: CASSLSGSSTDTQYF. Written as DNA, the CDR3 is TGCGCCAGCAGTTTAAGCGGGAGTAGCACAGATACGCAGTATTTT.

The chain joins TRBV10-3 to TRBJ1-2; D not resolved. Between the trimmed V and J ends, which lost 4 bases and 6 bases, there was a span of 12 bases. This CDR3 comprises 13 residues. The V gene's germline CDR1 is ENHRY and CDR2 SYGVKD. The CDR3 sequence is CAISGVFLDGYTF. The CDR3 nucleotides are TGTGCCATCAGTGGCGTTTTCCTCGATGGCTACACCTTC.

This clone was picked up one time. The chain recombines TRBV7-3 with TRBJ2-2; D not certain. The CDR3 length is 15 residues. Germline loops: CDR1 SGHTA, CDR2 FQGTGA. Between the trimmed V and J ends, which lost 2 bases and 3 bases, there was a span of 10 bases. The CDR3 coding sequence is TGTGCCAGCAGCTTAGTGCCCGAAGACACCGGGGAGCTGTTTTTT. Translation: CASSLVPEDTGELFF.

The V and J genes are TRBV6-6 and TRBJ2-5; 7 bases fit TRBD1. The CDR3 is 16 amino acids. J gave up 1 base and V 4 bases, and 9 bases lay outside the gene matches. Germline V lookup: CDR1 MNHNY, CDR2 SVGAGI (reference sequence). The chain's CDR3 is CASSFRQGRSQETQYF. DNA of the CDR3: TGTGCCAGCAGTTTTCGACAGGGTAGGAGCCAAGAGACCCAGTACTTC.

The gene calls are TRBV7-2 and TRBJ1-4; tentative D call: TRBD1 (5 bases). Looked up from germline, CDR1 is SGHTA and CDR2 is FQGNSA. The CDR3 runs 14 residues. V lost 2 bases to trimming and J lost 7 bases, with 11 bases between them. CDR3 loop: CASSLNRRGEKLFF. The CDR3 DNA is TGTGCCAGCAGCTTAAACAGGCGGGGTGAAAAACTGTTTTTT.

Concerning this clone: Other DNA sequences of this sample code for an identical CDR3. The J gene is TRBJ2-5, the V gene TRBV18, with D unresolved. V was trimmed by 0 bases and J by 3 bases, leaving 8 bases between them. Germline loops: CDR1 KGHSH, CDR2 LQKENI. CDR3 size: 14 residues. For the CDR3, the DNA is TGTGCCAGCTCACCACCGAAAACGAAAGAGACCCAGTACTTC. Its protein product is CASSPPKTKETQYF.

The chain combines TRBV29-1 with TRBJ2-7; the D gene could be TRBD1 or TRBD2 (7 bases each). CDR1 and CDR2 from the germline V gene are SQVTM and ANQGSEA. V lost 4 bases, J lost 1 base, and 20 bases lay in between. The CDR3 consists of 16 residues. For the CDR3, the DNA is TGCAGCGTTGCGGCGCGTGGGGAGGGGGCATCCTACGAGCAGTACTTC. Protein: CSVAARGEGASYEQYF.

The V and J genes are TRBV5-1 and TRBJ2-7; D possibly corresponds to TRBD1 (5 bases). The germline V gene has CDR1 SGHRS and CDR2 YFSETQ. The CDR3 length is 15 residues. V lost 2 bases and J lost 4, with 16 bases in between. The CDR3 reads CASSFAQGLEYEQYF. In DNA form, the CDR3 reads TGCGCCAGCAGCTTCGCCCAGGGTTTGGAATACGAGCAGTACTTC.

CDR3 amino acids: CASNTGEETQYF. DNA for the CDR3: TGTGCCAGCAATACAGGAGAAGAGACCCAGTACTTC. The V and J genes are TRBV6-1 and TRBJ2-5; D might be TRBD1 (5 bases). The CDR3 extends over 12 amino acids. CDR1 and CDR2 from the germline V gene are MNHNS and SASEGT. Trimming removed 7 bases at V and 3 bases at J, with 9 bases between.

Written as DNA, the CDR3 is TGTGCCAGCAGCCAAGGAGAGGGGGGGCCCACAGATACGCAGTATTTT. Translating gives CASSQGEGGPTDTQYF. The chain carries TRBV4-2 and TRBJ2-3, with a weak D call TRBD2 (7 bases). The germline gives CDR1 LGHNA, CDR2 YNFKEQ. This CDR3 is built from 16 residues. The ends were cut back, 1 base at V and 2 bases at J, with 13 bases in the middle.

This clone has just a few counts. The rearrangement joins TRBV10-3 to TRBJ1-6; D gene uncertain. Germline V CDR1 and CDR2: ENHRY, SYGVKD. V lost 0 bases and J lost 7, with 4 bases in between. The CDR3 covers 13 residues. The CDR3 bases are TGTGCCATCAGTGAGTCTACCAATTCACCCCTCCACTTT. Its protein product is CAISESTNSPLHF.

The rearrangement uses TRBV10-2 and TRBJ1-6, with unresolved D. Trimming shortened V by 8 bases and J by 10 bases, and 12 bases separated the two germline ends. The CDR3 covers 12 residues. Per the germline V gene, CDR1 is WSHSY and CDR2 is SAAADI. This CDR3 is CASADWESPLHF. CDR3 DNA sequence: TGCGCCAGCGCGGACTGGGAATCACCCCTCCACTTT.

The J gene is TRBJ2-1, the V gene TRBV7-9; 8 bases line up with TRBD1. Germline CDR1 reads SEHNR; CDR2 reads FQNEAQ (reference sequence). The CDR3 consists of 15 residues. The V and J ends lost 7 bases and 6 bases, in that order; junction bases with no gene match: 11. The CDR3 DNA follows: TGTGCCAGCACCACCGTGAGACAGGGGTTCAATGAGCAGTTCTTC. As protein: CASTTVRQGFNEQFF.

The chain uses TRBV7-9 and TRBJ1-4; D gene uncertain. The V gene's germline CDR1 is SEHNR and CDR2 FQNEAQ (reference sequence). CDR3 size: 16 residues. V lost 5 bases, J lost 5 bases, and 18 bases lay in between. CDR3 loop: CASSLAGVRGNEKLFF. DNA of the CDR3: TGTGCCAGCAGCCTGGCCGGGGTGCGGGGAAATGAAAAACTGTTTTTT.